This T cell receptor (beta chain) was sequenced for a study of cytomegalovirus exposure and HLA in healthy donors. Whole-study findings and limits: Certain sequence variants were highly shared and formed a cluster, and this cluster was likely a sequencing artifact. Compared with the approximately 680-donor mean, an Asian-associated ancestry cluster reportedly had fewer N-insertions, according to a later analysis.

Comment on this clone: Its matching antigen is unknown.

In the PCR, 60 Vbeta and 13 Jbeta primers were used. The protocol was immunoSEQ multiplex PCR, while the TCRdb copy is restricted to in-frame clones and leaves out a portion. The repertoire has around 190,000 clones, nearly 80% of them found once; the top ten carry roughly 2.7%. V trimming: 2 bases; J trimming: 2 bases; junction bases outside the gene matches: 5. Germline values: CDR1 ENHRY, CDR2 SYGVKD. CDR3 size: 16 residues. The chain is built from TRBV10-3 and TRBJ1-5; TRBD1 matches at 8 bases. This TCR was recovered from a female donor in good health and CMV-seronegative. Sample: PBMCs. This chain's CDR3 is CAISERTGIGNQPQHF. In DNA form, the CDR3 reads TGTGCCATCAGTGAGCGGACAGGGATCGGCAATCAGCCCCAGCATTTT.